These T cell receptor beta chains were read from a single sample in a study of molecular identifiers for immune sequencing clone quantification. TCRdb fed the PCR reads into MiXCR, producing one record per CDR3 protein. The sample carries about 510,000 distinct CDR3 sequences, 25% recorded once. The sequenced sample consisted of naive CD8+ T cells from blood, with Jurkat cell RNA spiked in. The receptors were sampled from a human donor in good health. Some libraries in this study had Jurkat cell RNA spiked in. Each CDR3 is given with its conserved first and last residue. A D gene is named only where the DNA matches it firmly. The listing skips clone size in some rows; elsewhere it reads once, few, many or a size class.

cdr3_aa,cdr3_nt,j_call,clone_size,v_call,d_call,cdr3_length
CASSPKHTAGLLNTEAFF,TGTGCCAGCTCACCAAAACACACAGCAGGGCTACTGAACACTGAAGCTTTCTTT,TRBJ1-1,few,TRBV18,NA,18
CASSLSLLSGNTIYF,TGTGCCAGCAGCTTAAGTTTGCTCTCTGGAAACACCATATATTTT,TRBJ1-3,NA,TRBV7-3,NA,15
CASSPFDGNYGYTF,TGCGCCAGCAGCCCCTTCGACGGAAACTATGGCTACACCTTC,TRBJ1-2,NA,TRBV4-3,NA,14
CSARARGTSGRLGDTQYF,TGCAGTGCTAGAGCCCGCGGGACTAGCGGGAGATTAGGAGATACGCAGTATTTT,TRBJ2-3,many,TRBV20-1,TRBD2,18
CASSYSTGPGELFF,TGTGCCAGCAGTTACTCGACAGGGCCCGGGGAGCTGTTTTTT,TRBJ2-2,few,TRBV6-5,TRBD1,14
CSAREGASGRPLYEQYF,TGCAGTGCTAGAGAAGGGGCTAGCGGGAGGCCTCTCTACGAGCAGTACTTC,TRBJ2-7,many,TRBV20-1,TRBD2,17
CASSQDPSGPYGYTF,TGCGCCAGCAGCCAAGATCCGTCAGGACCCTATGGCTACACCTTC,TRBJ1-2,few,TRBV4-3,NA,15
CASSSIGGQDPSMQYF,TGTGCCAGCAGTTCAATCGGGGGACAGGACCCCTCGATGCAGTACTTC,TRBJ2-7,NA,TRBV27,TRBD1,16
CASSLGSLQETQYF,TGTGCCAGCAGCTTGGGTAGCCTTCAAGAGACCCAGTACTTC,TRBJ2-5,few,TRBV5-6,NA,14
CASTTSGRRDEQFF,TGTGCCAGCACCACTAGCGGGAGGAGAGATGAGCAGTTCTTC,TRBJ2-1,few,TRBV12-3/TRBV12-4,TRBD2,14
CASSRGHSYNEQFF,TGTGCCAGTAGCCGGGGTCACTCCTACAATGAGCAGTTCTTC,TRBJ2-1,NA,TRBV19,NA,14
CASSPREGYEQYF,TGTGCCAGCAGTCCACGGGAGGGGTACGAGCAGTACTTC,TRBJ2-7,few,TRBV27,TRBD2,13
CASSLVGARGNVYGYTF,TGTGCCAGCAGCTTGGTGGGCGCCAGGGGGAATGTCTATGGCTACACCTTC,TRBJ1-2,few,TRBV5-4,TRBD1,17
CASSQVTTNTEAFF,TGTGCCAGCAGTCAAGTGACAACGAACACTGAAGCTTTCTTT,TRBJ1-1,many,TRBV7-9,NA,14
CASSFTGANVLTF,TGTGCCAGCAGTTTTACTGGGGCCAACGTCCTGACTTTC,TRBJ2-6,many,TRBV6-2/TRBV6-3,NA,13
CASSFTAGQGIHEQYF,TGTGCCAGCAGTTTTACGGCGGGACAGGGTATCCACGAGCAGTACTTC,TRBJ2-7,few,TRBV6-1,TRBD1,16
CASSLGGTPNEAFF,TGTGCCAGCAGCTTAGGAGGGACACCCAATGAAGCTTTCTTT,TRBJ1-1,few,TRBV11-2,NA,14
CASSLLTAANTNMQYF,TGTGCCAGCAGCTTGTTAACAGCCGCGAACACAAATATGCAGTATTTT,TRBJ2-3,NA,TRBV5-3,NA,16
CASIDRETFQPQHF,TGTGCCAGTATAGACAGGGAAACGTTTCAGCCCCAGCATTTT,TRBJ1-5,few,TRBV21-1,NA,14
CSAKHGPSSYNEQFF,TGCAGTGCCAAACATGGACCGAGCTCCTACAATGAGCAGTTCTTC,TRBJ2-1,NA,TRBV20-1,NA,15
CASSLSTGRLYEQYF,TGTGCCAGCAGCTTGTCGACAGGGAGGCTGTACGAGCAGTACTTC,TRBJ2-7,many,TRBV5-6,NA,15
CASSMGQGQETQYF,TGTGCCAGCAGCATGGGACAGGGACAAGAGACCCAGTACTTC,TRBJ2-5,few,TRBV5-8,TRBD1,14
CASSIGPTSGNVYELFF,TGTGCCAGTAGTATAGGCCCCACTAGCGGGAACGTGTATGAGCTGTTCTTC,TRBJ2-1,NA,TRBV19,TRBD2,17
CASSVGGASQEAQYF,TGTGCCAGCAGCGTAGGCGGGGCCAGCCAGGAGGCCCAGTACTTC,TRBJ2-5,NA,TRBV9,NA,15
CASSFPLSGVGNQPQHF,TGTGCCAGCAGTTTCCCCCTTTCGGGGGTTGGCAATCAGCCCCAGCATTTT,TRBJ1-5,few,TRBV28,NA,17
CASWDGGRAGNTIYF,TGTGCCAGCTGGGACGGAGGGAGGGCTGGAAACACCATATATTTT,TRBJ1-3,few,TRBV27,NA,15
CASSFPRGRAFNEQFF,TGTGCCAGCAGCTTTCCTCGCGGGAGGGCCTTCAATGAGCAGTTCTTC,TRBJ2-1,NA,TRBV7-9,TRBD2,16
CASRQTGTTGETQYF,TGTGCCAGCAGACAAACAGGGACGACTGGCGAGACCCAGTACTTC,TRBJ2-5,many,TRBV5-5,NA,15
CASSKMGKRDRNEQYF,TGTGCCAGCAGCAAAATGGGGAAGCGGGACCGGAACGAGCAGTACTTC,TRBJ2-7,many,TRBV21-1,NA,16
CASSPEETQYF,TGTGCCAGCTCACCAGAAGAGACCCAGTACTTC,TRBJ2-5,NA,TRBV18,NA,11
CASSADWGETQYF,TGTGCCAGCAGCGCGGACTGGGGAGAGACCCAGTACTTC,TRBJ2-5,many,TRBV7-6,NA,13
CASTTDYYNEQFF,TGTGCCAGCACCACCGACTATTACAATGAGCAGTTCTTC,TRBJ2-1,few,TRBV6-2/TRBV6-3,NA,13
CASKGQGVNTGELFF,TGTGCCAGCAAAGGACAGGGGGTAAACACCGGGGAGCTGTTTTTT,TRBJ2-2,few,TRBV12-3/TRBV12-4,TRBD1,15
CASSDGGYEQYF,TGTGCCAGCAGTGACGGAGGCTACGAGCAGTACTTC,TRBJ2-7,many,TRBV6-1,NA,12
CASSIIARTSGNYEQYF,TGTGCCAGTAGTATTATTGCCAGGACTAGCGGTAACTACGAGCAGTACTTC,TRBJ2-7,NA,TRBV19,TRBD2,17
CSARFAQMNTEALF,TGCAGTGCCAGATTCGCGCAGATGAACACTGAAGCTCTCTTT,TRBJ1-1,NA,TRBV20-1,NA,14
CASSLVTSFTDTQYF,TGTGCCAGCAGCTTAGTTACTAGCTTCACAGATACGCAGTATTTT,TRBJ2-3,NA,TRBV7-9,NA,15
CASSFGGRTSEQFF,TGTGCCAGCAGCTTTGGGGGGAGAACGAGTGAGCAGTTCTTC,TRBJ2-1,few,TRBV5-3,NA,14
CASSSSGGRTEAFF,TGTGCCAGCAGTTCCTCCGGGGGGCGGACTGAAGCTTTCTTT,TRBJ1-1,few,TRBV12-3/TRBV12-4,NA,14